These 23 T cell receptor beta chains were all obtained from the same sample, sequenced in a study of blood T cells in healthy people across ages. A second PCR, run for about 7 to 11 cycles, used a sample-barcoded 5' primer plus a J-beta primer mix. MiXCR, run by TCRdb on the 5' RACE reads, gives a single entry per CDR3 protein. The sample holds about 730,000 distinct CDR3 sequences, roughly 41% seen once. Sample: blood. Receptor source: a woman aged 55-70 years in good health.

This clonotype has only a few counts. The chain links TRBV27 to TRBJ1-1; D ambiguous. The CDR3 has 14 residues. Trimming shortened V by 3 bases and J by 5 bases, and 13 bases separated the two germline ends. The germline gives CDR1 MNHEY, CDR2 SMNVEV (reference sequence). The CDR3 loop reads CASSFARAITEAFF. DNA for the CDR3: TGTGCCAGCAGTTTCGCGCGGGCTATAACTGAAGCTTTCTTT.

J is TRBJ2-3 and V is TRBV20-1; D is uncertain. The CDR3 is made up of 12 amino acids. Trimming pared 5 bases from V and 2 bases from J, leaving 8 bases between. Germline lookup yields CDR1 DFQATT and CDR2 SNEGSKA (reference sequence). The CDR3 region is CSAYRDTDTQYF. The CDR3 DNA reads TGCAGTGCTTATAGGGACACAGATACGCAGTATTTT.

This clonotype was detected a few times. The chain couples TRBV29-1 to TRBJ2-1, with 7 bases lining up with TRBD1. CDR3 size: 13 residues. Germline V lookup: CDR1 SQVTM, CDR2 ANQGSEA. This CDR3 is CRAQGSSYNEQFF. As DNA, the CDR3 is TGCAGGGCACAGGGGAGCTCCTACAATGAGCAGTTCTTC.

This clonotype was counted only a few times. The genes are TRBV29-1 and TRBJ1-1; TRBD1 agrees at 7 bases. Germline trimming cut 7 bases from V and 1 base from J; bases unmatched to any gene: 6. CDR1 is SQVTM and CDR2 is ANQGSEA in the germline V gene. This CDR3 spans 13 amino acids. In DNA form, the CDR3 reads TGCAGCGCAGCGGGACAGCAGAACACTGAAGCTTTCTTT. Protein product: CSAAGQQNTEAFF.

In regard to this clonotype: One end of the junction does not line up with germline, which may come from a read error. The chain employs TRBV7-2 and TRBJ2-1; a weak D match, TRBD2 (6 bases). Germline V lookup: CDR1 SGHTA, CDR2 FQGNSA. This CDR3 has 14 amino acids. The CDR3 coding sequence is TGTGCCAGCAGCCAGATAGCGGCAGTCAATCAGCAGTTCTTC. Residues: CASSQIAAVNQQFF. Complete variable domain (other parts from reference TRBV7-2 and TRBJ2-1): GAGVSQSPSNKVTEKGKDVELRCDPISGHTALYWYRQSLGQGLEFLIYFQGNSAPDKSGLPSDRFSAERTGGSVSTLTIQRTQQEDSAVYLCASSQIAAVNQQFFGPGTRLTVL.

The chain uses TRBV27 and TRBJ1-5; no clear D. Between the trimmed V and J ends, which lost 8 bases and 6 bases, there was a span of 17 bases. This CDR3 is built from 14 residues. Germline values: CDR1 MNHEY, CDR2 SMNVEV (reference sequence). The CDR3, as DNA: TGTGCCAGCGGGTTTGGTGGGCACGTTCAGCCCCAGCATTTT. It yields the protein CASGFGGHVQPQHF.

The chain carries TRBV2 and TRBJ2-6, with TRBD1 as a possible D gene (5 bases). This CDR3 is built from 14 residues. V was pared by 6 bases and J by 2 bases, with 8 bases between. Germline V lookup: CDR1 SNHLY, CDR2 FYNNEI. The CDR3 nucleotides are TGTGCCAGCAGAGGGGTAGCTGGGGCCAACGTCCTGACTTTC. Encoded protein: CASRGVAGANVLTF.

The table lists this clonotype with a few counts. This chain joins TRBV10-3 and TRBJ1-1; TRBD1 is a possible D gene (6 bases). The germline CDR1 and CDR2 sequences are ENHRY and SYGVKD. Trimming left V 4 bases short and J 2 bases short, with 11 bases between. The length of the CDR3 is 14 residues. CDR3 DNA: TGTGCCATCAGTGGACGACAGGACAACACTGAAGCTTTCTTT. It specifies CAISGRQDNTEAFF.

As to this clonotype: A much more abundant neighbour one base away suggests this may be a read error. As DNA, the CDR3 is TGTGCCAGCGAAGGGCAGGCGGAAGAGACCCAGTTCTTC. This translates into CASEGQAEETQFF. The chain employs TRBV3-1 and TRBJ2-5; no clear D gene. The DNA end lines up better with TRBJ2-1; the J call may be wrong. The length of the CDR3 is 13 residues. CDR1 and CDR2 (germline): LGHDT, YNNKEL (reference sequence).

On this clonotype itself: Since a much larger clone is just one base distant, this may be a read error. The rearrangement uses TRBV7-2 and TRBJ2-5; D might be TRBD2 (6 bases). TRBJ2-7 matches the DNA end more closely, so the J call is doubtful. Germline V gene lookup returns CDR1 SGHTA and CDR2 FQGNSA. This CDR3 spans 14 amino acids. CDR3 region: CASSQDGGMHEQYF. The CDR3 nucleotides are TGTGCCAGCAGCCAAGACGGGGGAATGCACGAGCAGTACTTC.

This clonotype showed up many times. The V gene is TRBV29-1, the J gene TRBJ2-7; 7 nucleotides match TRBD2. V shed 7 bases, J shed 0 bases, and the junction held 3 bases outside the gene matches. This CDR3 spans 12 amino acids. Germline V gene lookup returns CDR1 SQVTM and CDR2 ANQGSEA. For the CDR3, the DNA is TGCAGCGCGGCTAGCGGCTCCTACGAGCAGTACTTC. It encodes CSAASGSYEQYF.

This chain links TRBV7-3 with TRBJ1-2; 9 nucleotides line up with TRBD1. This CDR3 spans 16 amino acids. CDR1 SGHTA and CDR2 FQGTGA come from the germline V gene. Trimming cost V 6 bases and J 4 bases; bases outside gene matches: 12. As DNA, the CDR3 is TGTGCCAGCAGGCACACGGGGACAGGGTTACCCTATGGCTACACCTTC. As protein: CASRHTGTGLPYGYTF.

This clonotype was observed at least ten times. The chain is built from TRBV6-5 and TRBJ2-1, with a weak D call TRBD2 (5 bases). V shed 1 base and J shed 10 bases, with 8 bases lying between them. There are 12 residues in the CDR3. Germline CDR1 MNHEY, CDR2 SVGAGI. CDR3 residues: CASSYLRGEQFF. DNA of the CDR3: TGTGCCAGCAGTTACTTACGAGGGGAGCAGTTCTTC.

V usage is TRBV6-5 and J usage is TRBJ2-5; TRBD2 matches at 7 bases. This CDR3 contains 16 residues. Germline CDR1 is MNHEY and CDR2 is SVGAGI. V lost 0 bases to trimming and J lost 0 bases; unmatched junction nucleotides: 4. CDR3 nucleotide sequence: TGTGCCAGCAGTTACTCCCCCAGCGGGGACCAAGAGACCCAGTACTTC. Translated: CASSYSPSGDQETQYF.

The CDR3 bases are TGTGCCAGCAGTTTCAACAGGGAGGGCTATGGCTACACCTTC. It translates to CASSFNREGYGYTF. The chain links TRBV6-5 to TRBJ1-2, with D possibly being TRBD1 (6 bases). Trimming pared 4 bases from V and 4 bases from J, leaving 13 bases between. The CDR3 length is 14 residues. Germline V gene data show CDR1 as MNHEY and CDR2 as SVGAGI.

About this clonotype itself: A much larger clone differs from this one at a single base, so this may be a read error. The rearrangement uses TRBV4-1 and TRBJ2-1, with 7 positions matching TRBD1. The J call may be in error: the DNA end matches TRBJ2-7 better. The CDR3 runs to 15 residues. CDR1 is MGHRA and CDR2 is YSYEKL in the germline V gene. The CDR3 DNA reads as TGCGCCAGCAGCCAAGCGAGGGGGCACTACAATGAGCAGTACTTC. Its translation: CASSQARGHYNEQYF.

This clonotype came up many times. The genes are TRBV5-1 and TRBJ2-7; 7 bases are a match to TRBD2. The germline CDR1 and CDR2 sequences are SGHRS and YFSETQ. V trimming: 0 bases; J trimming: 5 bases; junction bases outside the gene matches: 2. The CDR3 loop spans 13 amino acids. The CDR3, as DNA: TGCGCCAGCAGCTTGGGGGAGGGCCACGAGCAGTACTTC. This sequence encodes CASSLGEGHEQYF.

The chain combines TRBV2 with TRBJ1-1; TRBD1 might be the D (6 bases). V was shortened by 6 bases and J by 3 bases, with 11 bases between the two germline ends. CDR1 is SNHLY, CDR2 FYNNEI, per germline. CDR3 length: 13 amino acids. The CDR3 is CASRSQGYTEAFF. The CDR3 DNA follows: TGTGCCAGCAGGTCACAGGGATACACTGAAGCTTTCTTT.

In this sample, this clonotype turned up a few times. The rearrangement uses TRBV3-1 and TRBJ1-5, with 7 bases lining up with TRBD1. CDR3 length equals 11 residues. Looked up from germline, CDR1 is LGHDT and CDR2 is YNNKEL (reference sequence). V was clipped by 10 bases and J by 5 bases; unmatched bases: 2. The CDR3 coding sequence is TGTGCCACCACAGGGGATCAGCCCCAGCATTTT. Translation gives CATTGDQPQHF.

The genes are TRBV24-1 and TRBJ2-7; a possible D gene is TRBD1 (5 bases). The CDR3 runs to 16 residues. Trimming pared 5 bases from V and 1 base from J, leaving 17 bases between. Germline V gene sequence: CDR1 KGHDR, CDR2 SFDVKD. This CDR3 reads CATSAPSASGSYEQYF. The CDR3 coding sequence is TGTGCCACCAGTGCCCCCAGCGCGTCAGGGTCCTACGAGCAGTACTTC.

The chain links TRBV7-2 to TRBJ2-1; tentative D call: TRBD2 (5 bases). Trimming shortened V by 6 bases and J by 9 bases, and 15 bases separated the two germline ends. CDR1 and CDR2 from the germline V gene are SGHTA and FQGNSA. The CDR3 totals 13 residues. CDR3 DNA: TGTGCCAGCAGTTCGGACTCCCCAGGTGAGCAGTTCTTC. Translated, it gives CASSSDSPGEQFF.

V gene TRBV5-1 combines with J gene TRBJ2-5; D may be TRBD2 (5 bases). V lost 2 bases to trimming and J lost 1 base, with 12 bases between them. Germline-derived CDR1 and CDR2 are SGHRS and YFSETQ. The CDR3 has 15 residues. CDR3 loop: CASSLVSGSQETQYF. The CDR3 coding sequence is TGCGCCAGCAGCTTAGTCAGCGGATCCCAAGAGACCCAGTACTTC.

The chain couples TRBV7-2 to TRBJ2-1, with 9 bases lining up with TRBD1. Trimming took 5 bases from V and 9 from J; bases not matched to a gene: 5. The CDR3 length is 13 residues. CDR1 and CDR2 from the germline V gene are SGHTA and FQGNSA. CDR3 nucleotide sequence: TGTGCCAGCAGCCGGACAGGGGTCCTTGAGCAGTTCTTC. Its translation is CASSRTGVLEQFF.